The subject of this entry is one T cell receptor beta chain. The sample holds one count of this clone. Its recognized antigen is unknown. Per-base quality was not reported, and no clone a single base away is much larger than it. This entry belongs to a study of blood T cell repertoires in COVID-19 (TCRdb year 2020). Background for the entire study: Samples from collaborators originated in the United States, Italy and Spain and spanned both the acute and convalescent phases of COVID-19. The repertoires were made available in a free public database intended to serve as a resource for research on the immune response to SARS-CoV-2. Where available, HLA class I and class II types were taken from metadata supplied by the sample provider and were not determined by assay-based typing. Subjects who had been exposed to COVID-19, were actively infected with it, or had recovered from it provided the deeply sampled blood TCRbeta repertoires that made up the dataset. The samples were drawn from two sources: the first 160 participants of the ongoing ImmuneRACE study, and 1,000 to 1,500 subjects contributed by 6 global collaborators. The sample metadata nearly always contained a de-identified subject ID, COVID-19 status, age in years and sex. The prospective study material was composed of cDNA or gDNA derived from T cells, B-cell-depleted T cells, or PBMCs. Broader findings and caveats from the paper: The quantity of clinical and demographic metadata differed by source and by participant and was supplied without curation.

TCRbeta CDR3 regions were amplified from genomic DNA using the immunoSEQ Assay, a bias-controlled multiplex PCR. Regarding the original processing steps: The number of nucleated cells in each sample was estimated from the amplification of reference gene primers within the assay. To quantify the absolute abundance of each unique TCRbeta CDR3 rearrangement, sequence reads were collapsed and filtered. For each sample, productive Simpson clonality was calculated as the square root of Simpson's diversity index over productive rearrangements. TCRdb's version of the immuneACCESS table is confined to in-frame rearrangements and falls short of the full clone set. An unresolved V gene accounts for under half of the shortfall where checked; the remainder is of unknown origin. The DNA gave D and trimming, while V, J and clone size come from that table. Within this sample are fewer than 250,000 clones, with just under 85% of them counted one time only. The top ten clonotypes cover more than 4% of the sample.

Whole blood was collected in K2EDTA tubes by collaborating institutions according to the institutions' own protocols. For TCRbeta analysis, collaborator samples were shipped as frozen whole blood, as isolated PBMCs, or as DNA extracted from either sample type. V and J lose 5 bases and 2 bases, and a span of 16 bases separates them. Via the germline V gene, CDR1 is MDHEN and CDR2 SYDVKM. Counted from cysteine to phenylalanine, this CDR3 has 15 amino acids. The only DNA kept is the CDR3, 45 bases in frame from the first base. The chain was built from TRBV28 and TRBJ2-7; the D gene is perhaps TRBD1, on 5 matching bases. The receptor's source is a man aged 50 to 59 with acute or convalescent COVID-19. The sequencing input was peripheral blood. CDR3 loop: CASSRAGIPTYEQYF. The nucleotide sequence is TGTGCCAGCAGTCGGGCAGGGATACCAACCTACGAGCAGTACTTC.